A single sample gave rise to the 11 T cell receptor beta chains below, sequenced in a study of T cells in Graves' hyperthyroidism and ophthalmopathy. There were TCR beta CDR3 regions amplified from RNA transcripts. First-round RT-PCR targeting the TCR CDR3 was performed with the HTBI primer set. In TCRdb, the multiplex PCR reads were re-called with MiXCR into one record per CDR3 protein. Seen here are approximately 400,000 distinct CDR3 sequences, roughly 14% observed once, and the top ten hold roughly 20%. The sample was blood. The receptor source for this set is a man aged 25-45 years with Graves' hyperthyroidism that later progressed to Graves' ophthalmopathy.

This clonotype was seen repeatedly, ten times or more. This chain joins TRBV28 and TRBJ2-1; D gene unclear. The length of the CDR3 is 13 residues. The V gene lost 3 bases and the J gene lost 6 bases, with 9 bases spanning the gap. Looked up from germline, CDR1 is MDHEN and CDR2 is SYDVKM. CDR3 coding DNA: TGTGCCAGCAGTTTGGCGAAGGGCAATGAGCAGTTCTTC. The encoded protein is CASSLAKGNEQFF.

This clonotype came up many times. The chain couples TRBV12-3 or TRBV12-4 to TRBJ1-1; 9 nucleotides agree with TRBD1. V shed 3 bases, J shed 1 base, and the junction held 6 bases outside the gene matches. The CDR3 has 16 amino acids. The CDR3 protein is CASSFDRGAWNTEAFF. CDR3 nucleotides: TGTGCCAGCAGTTTCGACAGGGGGGCTTGGAACACTGAAGCTTTCTTT.

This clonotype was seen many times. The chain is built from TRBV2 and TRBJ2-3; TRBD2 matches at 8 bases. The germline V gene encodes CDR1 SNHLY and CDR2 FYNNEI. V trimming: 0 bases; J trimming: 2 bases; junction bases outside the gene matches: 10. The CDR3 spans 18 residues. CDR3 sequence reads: CASSEAPGGGAYTDTQYF. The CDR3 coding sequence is TGTGCCAGCAGTGAAGCGCCGGGAGGGGGGGCCTACACAGATACGCAGTATTTT.

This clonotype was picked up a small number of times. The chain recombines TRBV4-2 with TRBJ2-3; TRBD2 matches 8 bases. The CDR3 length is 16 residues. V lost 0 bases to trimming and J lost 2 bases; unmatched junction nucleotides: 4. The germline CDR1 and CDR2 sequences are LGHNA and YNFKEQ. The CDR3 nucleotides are TGTGCCAGCAGCCAAGAGGCTAGCGGGTCCACAGATACGCAGTATTTT. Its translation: CASSQEASGSTDTQYF.

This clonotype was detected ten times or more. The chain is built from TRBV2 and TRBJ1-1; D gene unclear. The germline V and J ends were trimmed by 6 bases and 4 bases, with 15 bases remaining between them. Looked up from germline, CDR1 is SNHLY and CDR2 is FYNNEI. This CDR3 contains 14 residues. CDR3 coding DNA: TGTGCCAGCAGCCGGGAGGCGTCAAGCACTGAAGCTTTCTTT. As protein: CASSREASSTEAFF. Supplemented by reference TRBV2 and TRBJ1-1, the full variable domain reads EPEVTQTPSHQVTQMGQEVILRCVPISNHLYFYWYRQILGQKVEFLVSFYNNEISEKSEIFDDQFSVERPDGSNFTLKIRSTKLEDSAMYFCASSREASSTEAFFGQGTRLTVV.

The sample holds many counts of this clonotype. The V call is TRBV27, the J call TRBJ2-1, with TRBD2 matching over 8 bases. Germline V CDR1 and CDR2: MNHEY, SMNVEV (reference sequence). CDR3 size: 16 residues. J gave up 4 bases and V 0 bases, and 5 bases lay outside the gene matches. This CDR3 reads CASSLSVAGGYNEQFF. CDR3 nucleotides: TGTGCCAGCAGTTTATCAGTTGCGGGGGGTTACAATGAGCAGTTCTTC.

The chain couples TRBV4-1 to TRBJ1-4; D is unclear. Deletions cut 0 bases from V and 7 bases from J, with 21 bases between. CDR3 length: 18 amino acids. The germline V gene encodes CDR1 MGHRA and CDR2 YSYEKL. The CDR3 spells CASSQEGRLNARGEKLFF. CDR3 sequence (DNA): TGCGCCAGCAGCCAAGAAGGTCGGTTGAACGCGAGAGGTGAAAAACTGTTTTTT.

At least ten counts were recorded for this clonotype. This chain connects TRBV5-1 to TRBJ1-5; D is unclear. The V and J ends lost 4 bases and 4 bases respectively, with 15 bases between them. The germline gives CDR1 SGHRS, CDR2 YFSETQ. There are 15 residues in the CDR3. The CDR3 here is CASSPEPGFNQPQHF. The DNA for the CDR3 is TGCGCCAGCAGCCCCGAACCCGGCTTTAATCAGCCCCAGCATTTT.

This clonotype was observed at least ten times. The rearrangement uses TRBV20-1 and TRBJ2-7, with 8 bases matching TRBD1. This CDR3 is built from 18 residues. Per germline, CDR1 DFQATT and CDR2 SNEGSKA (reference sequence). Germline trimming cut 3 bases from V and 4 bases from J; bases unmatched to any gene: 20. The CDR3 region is CSASLPGQVTPAGYEQYF. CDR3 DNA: TGCAGTGCTAGTCTCCCGGGACAGGTAACCCCGGCCGGTTACGAGCAGTACTTC.

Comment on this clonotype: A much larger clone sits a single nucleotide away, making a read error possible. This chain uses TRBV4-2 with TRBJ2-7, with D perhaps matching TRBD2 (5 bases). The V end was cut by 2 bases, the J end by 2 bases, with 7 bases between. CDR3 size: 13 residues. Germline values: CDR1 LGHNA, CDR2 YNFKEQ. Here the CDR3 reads CASSQSGTYEQYF. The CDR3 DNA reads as TGTGCCAGCAGCCAATCCGGGACCTACGAGCAGTACTTC.

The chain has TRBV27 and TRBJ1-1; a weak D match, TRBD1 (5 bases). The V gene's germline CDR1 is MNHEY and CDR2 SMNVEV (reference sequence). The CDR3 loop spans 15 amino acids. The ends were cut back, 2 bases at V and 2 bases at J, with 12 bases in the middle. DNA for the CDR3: TGTGCCAGCAGTTTAAATGAGGGACCTAACACTGAAGCTTTCTTT. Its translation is CASSLNEGPNTEAFF.